The rows below give T cell receptor beta chains drawn from one sample of a study of blood T cells in healthy people across ages. TCRdb called the 5' RACE reads again in MiXCR, with one record for every CDR3 protein. The repertoire holds 850,000 or so distinct CDR3 sequences, with 25% to 35% as singletons. Sample: blood. The receptor source for this set is a woman older than 75 in good health. Each CDR3 is given with its conserved first and last residue. The order of the fields is V gene, J gene, clone size, CDR3 length, D gene, CDR3 DNA, CDR3 protein. The D gene is left open where the match is weak. A clone size is listed for some rows: how often the clone was seen (once, few, many), or a class if it is expanded.

TRBV20-1,TRBJ1-1,many,11,-,TGCAGTGCTAGGAGTGACGGTGAAGCTTTCTTT,CSARSDGEAFF
TRBV20-1,TRBJ2-4,many,14,-,TGCAGTGCTTCAGGGGGGGTGTCCAAAAACATTCAGTACTTC,CSASGGVSKNIQYF
TRBV11-3,TRBJ2-5,many,16,TRBD1,TGTGCCAGCAGCTTAGGCGCGGACAGGGCCCAAGAGACCCAGTACTTC,CASSLGADRAQETQYF
TRBV7-8,TRBJ2-7,-,17,-,TGTGCCAGCAGCTTATGGGGTCCGGGACCCGGGAACCGGGAGCAGTACTTC,CASSLWGPGPGNREQYF
TRBV6-6,TRBJ1-5,many,14,-,TGTGCCAGCAACAGGGCCAATAGCAATCAGCCCCAGCATTTT,CASNRANSNQPQHF
TRBV2,TRBJ2-1,many,17,-,TGTGCCAGCAGTGATCGGACAGCCCAAGCTTCCTACAATGAGCAGTTCTTC,CASSDRTAQASYNEQFF
TRBV18,TRBJ1-2,many,14,-,TGTGCCAGCTCATATCCCGGGACAAAAGGAGGCTACACCTTC,CASSYPGTKGGYTF
TRBV6-2/TRBV6-3,TRBJ1-2,-,15,-,TGTGCCAGCTTACGTCCGGGGATGATGACAGATGGCTACACCTTC,CASLRPGMMTDGYTF
TRBV20-1,TRBJ2-1,few,15,-,TGCAGTGCCTCGACTGGCCTTACTTTGGGAAATGAGCAGTTCTTC,CSASTGLTLGNEQFF
TRBV6-6,TRBJ2-1,many,15,TRBD1,TGTGCCAGCAGCCTCCTGGGACAGGGGTACAATGAGCAGTTCTTC,CASSLLGQGYNEQFF
TRBV18,TRBJ2-3,many,15,-,TGTGCCAGCTCACCATTAGACACTCACACAGATACGCAGTATTTT,CASSPLDTHTDTQYF
TRBV7-2,TRBJ1-1,many,15,TRBD1,TGTGCCAGCAGCTTAGAGACAGGGAGGGACACTGAAGCTTTCTTT,CASSLETGRDTEAFF
TRBV12-3/TRBV12-4,TRBJ1-3,-,14,-,TGTGCCAGCAGACCCGGAGCTGACGGAAACACCATATATTTT,CASRPGADGNTIYF
TRBV10-3,TRBJ2-3,-,17,TRBD2,TGTGCCATCAGTGAGTCGACTAGCGGGACAACGACAGATACGCAGTATTTT,CAISESTSGTTTDTQYF
TRBV20-1,TRBJ2-6,many,14,-,TGCAGTGTTCGAGGGGACACTGGGGCCAACGTCCTGACTTTC,CSVRGDTGANVLTF
TRBV7-2,TRBJ1-5,-,18,TRBD1,TGTGCCAGCAGCCTCTCCGGGACAGGGGGCAGGGGCAATCAGCCCCAGCATTTT,CASSLSGTGGRGNQPQHF
TRBV7-9,TRBJ2-7,once,13,-,TGTGCCAGCAGCTACTCGAAGACCTACGAGCAGTACTTC,CASSYSKTYEQYF
TRBV20-1,TRBJ2-5,many,16,TRBD2,TGCAGTGTCTTACCCCCTAGCGGGGGGCGCCAAGAGACCCAGTACTTC,CSVLPPSGGRQETQYF
TRBV20-1,TRBJ1-2,many,13,TRBD1,TGCAGTGCTAGAGACGACAGGGGGCGAGGCTACACCTTC,CSARDDRGRGYTF
TRBV4-1,TRBJ1-3,few,16,-,TGCGCCAGCAGCCATGGTCCAGGTCGCTCTGGAAACACCATATATTTT,CASSHGPGRSGNTIYF